The T cell receptor beta chain under discussion was sequenced for a study of T-cell reconstitution after alpha-beta-depleted transplantation in children. The CDR3 has 14 residues. CDR1 is SGHRS and CDR2 is YFSETQ in the germline V gene. Between the trimmed V and J ends, which lost 6 bases and 1 base, there was a span of 14 bases. Molecular barcoding with unique molecular identifiers was used for the TCRbeta library. TCRdb reprocessed the PCR reads with MiXCR, giving one entry per CDR3 protein. The table includes 500,000 to 600,000 distinct CDR3 sequences, around 18% detected once. This clonotype was counted between two and nine times.

The sample here was PBMCs from the stem cell graft donor, taken from the stem cell graft. This rearrangement joins TRBV5-1 to TRBJ2-7; tentatively, D is TRBD1 (5 bases). The receptor comes from a human donor who donated a stem cell graft to a child with acute lymphoblastic leukemia. CDR3 nucleotide sequence: TGCGCCAGCACCCTCATTCCAGGGTCCTACGAGCAGTACTTC. Translated, it gives CASTLIPGSYEQYF. The whole variable domain, filled in from reference TRBV5-1 and TRBJ2-7, reads KAGVTQTPRYLIKTRGQQVTLSCSPISGHRSVSWYQQTPGQGLQFLFEYFSETQRNKGNFPGRFSGRQFSNSRSEMNVSTLELGDSALYLCASTLIPGSYEQYFGPGTRLTVT.